These 3 T cell receptor beta chains were all obtained from the same sample, sequenced in a study of blood T cell repertoires in COVID-19. Libraries were prepared by immunoSEQ multiplex PCR; TCRdb keeps only in-frame clonotypes and omits some of them. The table has fewer than 350,000 clones, about 85% seen once. Material: PBMCs or T cells enriched from blood (not recorded which). The source of these receptors is a woman in her fifties or sixties who had recovered from COVID-19.

This clone has more than one count but fewer than ten. The chain has TRBV19 and TRBJ1-5, with unresolved D. With 6 bases removed from V and 0 bases from J, the gap between germline ends came to 15 bases. The CDR3 loop spans 16 amino acids. Germline CDR1 reads LNHDA; CDR2 reads SQIVND (reference sequence). The CDR3 loop is CASSPMGGISNQPQHF. The CDR3 DNA is TGTGCCAGTAGCCCTATGGGAGGGATTAGCAATCAGCCCCAGCATTTT.

This chain uses TRBV5-1 with TRBJ2-7, with D perhaps matching TRBD2 (5 bases). V lost 3 bases and J lost 3, with 7 bases in between. The CDR3 extends over 12 amino acids. Germline V CDR1 and CDR2: SGHRS, YFSETQ. The DNA for the CDR3 is TGCGCCAGCAGCTCGGAGGTCTACGAGCAGTACTTC. Translating it yields CASSSEVYEQYF.

The chain recombines TRBV18 with TRBJ2-1, with 9 bases matching TRBD2. This CDR3 comprises 16 residues. V shed 2 bases, J shed 8 bases, and the junction held 10 bases outside the gene matches. The germline CDR1 and CDR2 sequences are KGHSH and LQKENI. This chain's CDR3 is CASSPTAGGAVDEQFF. DNA for the CDR3: TGTGCCAGCTCACCAACAGCGGGGGGAGCAGTGGATGAGCAGTTCTTC.